This entry lists 10 T cell receptor beta chains sequenced from one sample in a study of blood T cell repertoires in COVID-19. Assay: immunoSEQ multiplex PCR; the TCRdb copy retains only in-frame clones and omits some. The profile shows about 140,000 clones, approximately 80% of them singletons. The specimen was peripheral blood. These receptors were taken from a human donor in a cohort sampled during active COVID-19.

The genes are TRBV16 and TRBJ1-5; D perhaps matches TRBD1 (6 bases). This CDR3 has 14 amino acids. The ends were cut back, 4 bases at V and 2 bases at J, with 9 bases in the middle. From germline, CDR1 is KGHSY and CDR2 FQNENV. In DNA form, the CDR3 reads TGTGCCAGCAGCCGACAGGACCGCAATCAGCCCCAGCATTTT. Residues: CASSRQDRNQPQHF.

The chain is built from TRBV28 and TRBJ2-3, with D possibly matching TRBD2 (6 bases). V was cut by 2 bases and J by 3 bases, with 9 bases left in between. Germline-derived CDR1 and CDR2 are MDHEN and SYDVKM. This CDR3 is built from 14 residues. CDR3 amino acids: CASSLGGPTDTQYF. CDR3 coding DNA: TGTGCCAGCAGTTTAGGAGGGCCTACAGATACGCAGTATTTT.

The rearrangement uses TRBV4-2 and TRBJ2-5; 9 nucleotides align to TRBD2. V trimming: 0 bases; J trimming: 2 bases; junction bases outside the gene matches: 4. The CDR3 runs 16 residues. Germline values: CDR1 LGHNA, CDR2 YNFKEQ. CDR3 protein: CASSQEAGGLQETQYF. The DNA of the CDR3 is TGTGCCAGCAGCCAAGAAGCGGGGGGTCTTCAAGAGACCCAGTACTTC.

V is TRBV7-9 and J is TRBJ1-1; possible D gene TRBD1, 6 bases. V was shortened by 4 bases and J by 8 bases, with 14 bases between the two germline ends. Looked up from germline, CDR1 is SEHNR and CDR2 is FQNEAQ (reference sequence). CDR3 size: 13 residues. The CDR3 spells CASSYSGGIEAFF. DNA for the CDR3: TGTGCCAGCAGCTATAGTGGGGGCATAGAAGCTTTCTTT.

The V and J genes are TRBV5-4 and TRBJ2-1; 8 nucleotides agree with TRBD2. CDR3 length equals 17 residues. J lost 8 bases, V lost 10 bases, and 23 bases had no gene match. Germline assignment: CDR1 SGHNT and CDR2 YYREEE (reference sequence). CDR3 residues: CAWSMGLGFSRGDEQFF. The CDR3 DNA reads as TGTGCCTGGTCGATGGGACTAGGCTTTTCGAGGGGGGATGAGCAGTTCTTC.

This sequence joins TRBV27 and TRBJ1-1; D uncertain. This CDR3 has 11 amino acids. In germline, CDR1 is MNHEY, CDR2 SMNVEV (reference sequence). With 8 bases removed from V and 7 bases from J, the gap between germline ends came to 11 bases. CDR3 region: CASARGIEAFF. The DNA for the CDR3 is TGTGCCAGCGCCCGGGGAATTGAAGCTTTCTTT.

The V and J genes are TRBV25-1 and TRBJ2-3; a weak D match, TRBD1 (5 bases). The CDR3 extends over 14 amino acids. The germline V and J ends were trimmed by 10 bases and 0 bases, with 14 bases remaining between them. Germline V gene lookup returns CDR1 MGHDK and CDR2 SYGVNS. The CDR3 DNA is TGTGCCACCAGGGCTCAAGAAAGCACAGATACGCAGTATTTT. Translating it yields CATRAQESTDTQYF. The full variable domain, completed using reference TRBV25-1 and TRBJ2-3, is EADIYQTPRYLVIGTGKKITLECSQTMGHDKMYWYQQDPGMELHLIHYSYGVNSTEKGDLSSESTVSRIRTEHFPLTLESARPSHTSQYLCATRAQESTDTQYFGPGTRLTVL.

The chain links TRBV18 to TRBJ2-7; 7 bases map to TRBD1. V gave up 2 bases and J gave up 5 bases; unmatched junction bases: 9. This CDR3 contains 15 residues. The V gene's germline CDR1 is KGHSH and CDR2 LQKENI. CDR3 bases: TGTGCCAGCTCACCAACAGGGGTGGGCCTCCACGAGCAGTACGTC. Protein: CASSPTGVGLHEQYV.

V is TRBV19 and J is TRBJ1-4, with D unclear. The CDR3 runs to 14 residues. Trimming cost V 3 bases and J 8 bases, with 13 bases left between them. CDR1 is LNHDA and CDR2 is SQIVND in the germline V gene (reference sequence). The CDR3 nucleotides read TGTGCCAGTAGTATTGACGAGGCCAAAGAAAAACTGTTTTTT. It encodes CASSIDEAKEKLFF.

This chain joins TRBV19 and TRBJ2-5; 9 positions agree with TRBD1. CDR1 and CDR2 from the germline V gene are LNHDA and SQIVND (reference sequence). V dropped 4 bases and J dropped 2; count of bases not matched to a gene: 14. The CDR3 totals 18 residues. CDR3 in amino acids: CASSNIQGAGATQETQYF. The CDR3 coding sequence is TGTGCCAGTAGTAACATACAGGGGGCCGGGGCAACGCAAGAGACCCAGTACTTC.